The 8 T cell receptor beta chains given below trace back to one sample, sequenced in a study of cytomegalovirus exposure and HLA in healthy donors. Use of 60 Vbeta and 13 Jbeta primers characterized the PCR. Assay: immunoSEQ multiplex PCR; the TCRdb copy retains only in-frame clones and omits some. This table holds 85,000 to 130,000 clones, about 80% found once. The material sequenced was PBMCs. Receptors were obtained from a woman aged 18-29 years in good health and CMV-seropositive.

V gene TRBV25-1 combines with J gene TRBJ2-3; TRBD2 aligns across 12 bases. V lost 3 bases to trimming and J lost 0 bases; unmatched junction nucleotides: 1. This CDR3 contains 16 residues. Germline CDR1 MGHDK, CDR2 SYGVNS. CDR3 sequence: CASSDGTSGSTDTQYF. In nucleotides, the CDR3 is TGTGCCAGCAGTGACGGGACTAGCGGGAGCACAGATACGCAGTATTTT.

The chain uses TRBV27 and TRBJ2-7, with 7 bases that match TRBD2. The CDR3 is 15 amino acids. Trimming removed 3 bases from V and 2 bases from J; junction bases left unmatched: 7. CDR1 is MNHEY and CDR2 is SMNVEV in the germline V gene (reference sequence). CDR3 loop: CASSFEAGSAYEQYF. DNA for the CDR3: TGTGCCAGCAGTTTCGAAGCGGGGAGCGCCTACGAGCAGTACTTC.

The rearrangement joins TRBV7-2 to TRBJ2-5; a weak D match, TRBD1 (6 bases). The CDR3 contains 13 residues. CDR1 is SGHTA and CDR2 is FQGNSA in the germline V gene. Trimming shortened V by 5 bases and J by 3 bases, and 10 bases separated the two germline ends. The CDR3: CASSPDRKETQYF. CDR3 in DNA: TGTGCCAGCAGCCCGGACAGAAAAGAGACCCAGTACTTC.

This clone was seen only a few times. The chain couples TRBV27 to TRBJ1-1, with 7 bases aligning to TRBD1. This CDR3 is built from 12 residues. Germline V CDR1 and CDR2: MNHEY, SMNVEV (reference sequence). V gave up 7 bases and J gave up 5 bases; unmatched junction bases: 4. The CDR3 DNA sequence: TGTGCCAGCAAGACAGGGAGAACTGAAGCTTTCTTT. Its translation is CASKTGRTEAFF.

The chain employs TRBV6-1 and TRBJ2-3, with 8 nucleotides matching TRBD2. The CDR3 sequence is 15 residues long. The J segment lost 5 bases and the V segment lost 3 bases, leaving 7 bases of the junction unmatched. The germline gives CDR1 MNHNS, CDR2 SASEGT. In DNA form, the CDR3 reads TGTGCCAGCAGTGATCAAGCGGGAGTGAGAGATACGCAGTATTTT. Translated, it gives CASSDQAGVRDTQYF.

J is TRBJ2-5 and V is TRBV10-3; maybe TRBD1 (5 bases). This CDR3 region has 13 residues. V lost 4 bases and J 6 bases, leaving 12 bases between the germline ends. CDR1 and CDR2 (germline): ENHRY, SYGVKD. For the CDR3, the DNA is TGTGCCATCAGTGCCCTCCCAGGGAAGACCCAGTACTTC. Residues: CAISALPGKTQYF.

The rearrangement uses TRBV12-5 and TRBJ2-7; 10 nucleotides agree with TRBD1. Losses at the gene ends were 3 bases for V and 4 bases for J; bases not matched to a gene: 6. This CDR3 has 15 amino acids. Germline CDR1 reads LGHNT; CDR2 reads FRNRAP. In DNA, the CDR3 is TGTGCTAGTGGTTTACCCGACAGGGGGCTATACGAGCAGTACTTC. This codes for CASGLPDRGLYEQYF.

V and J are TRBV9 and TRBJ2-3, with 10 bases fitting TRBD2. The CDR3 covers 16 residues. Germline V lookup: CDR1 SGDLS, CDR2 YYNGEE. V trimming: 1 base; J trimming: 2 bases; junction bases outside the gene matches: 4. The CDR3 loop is CASSVLAGEITDTQYF. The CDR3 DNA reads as TGTGCCAGCAGCGTACTAGCGGGAGAGATCACAGATACGCAGTATTTT.